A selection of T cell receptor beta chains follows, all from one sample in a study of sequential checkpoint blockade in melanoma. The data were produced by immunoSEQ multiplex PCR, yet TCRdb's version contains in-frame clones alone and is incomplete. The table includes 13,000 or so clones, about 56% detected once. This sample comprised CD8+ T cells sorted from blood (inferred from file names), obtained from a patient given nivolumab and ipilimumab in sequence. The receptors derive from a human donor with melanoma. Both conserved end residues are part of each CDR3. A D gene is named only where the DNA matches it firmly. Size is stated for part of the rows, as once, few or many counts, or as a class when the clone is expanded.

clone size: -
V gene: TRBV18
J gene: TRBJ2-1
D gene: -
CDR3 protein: CASSPLVGGSYNEQFF
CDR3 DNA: TGTGCCAGCTCACCACTGGTCGGGGGATCCTACAATGAGCAGTTCTTC

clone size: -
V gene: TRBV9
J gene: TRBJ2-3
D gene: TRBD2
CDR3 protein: CASSAGTSDGTDTQYF
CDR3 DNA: TGTGCCAGCAGCGCCGGGACTAGCGACGGCACAGATACGCAGTATTTT

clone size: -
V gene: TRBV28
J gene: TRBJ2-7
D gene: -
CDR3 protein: CASCPQGYEQYF
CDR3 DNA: TGTGCCAGCTGTCCCCAGGGCTACGAGCAGTACTTC

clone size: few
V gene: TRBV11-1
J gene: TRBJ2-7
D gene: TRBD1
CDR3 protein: CASSPRQGSTYEQYF
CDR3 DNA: TGTGCCAGCAGCCCCAGACAGGGGTCTACCTACGAGCAGTACTTC

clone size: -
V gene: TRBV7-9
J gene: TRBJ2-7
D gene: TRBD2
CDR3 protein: CASSFIAGASEQYF
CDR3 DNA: TGTGCCAGCAGCTTCATAGCGGGAGCTTCAGAGCAGTACTTC

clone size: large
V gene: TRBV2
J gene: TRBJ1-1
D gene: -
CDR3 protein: CASRPGQTNIEAFF
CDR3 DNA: TGTGCCAGCAGGCCCGGACAGACGAACATTGAAGCTTTCTTT

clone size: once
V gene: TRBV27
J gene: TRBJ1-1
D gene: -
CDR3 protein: CASSLSAARRAFF
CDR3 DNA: TGTGCCAGCAGTTTATCGGCGGCACGGCGGGCTTTCTTT

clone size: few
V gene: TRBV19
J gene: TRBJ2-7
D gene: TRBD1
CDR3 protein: CASTDRVSYEQYF
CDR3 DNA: TGTGCCAGTACGGACAGGGTTTCCTACGAGCAGTACTTC

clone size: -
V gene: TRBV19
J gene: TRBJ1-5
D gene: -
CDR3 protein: CASSISENQPQHF
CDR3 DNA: TGTGCCAGTAGTATATCAGAAAATCAGCCCCAGCATTTT

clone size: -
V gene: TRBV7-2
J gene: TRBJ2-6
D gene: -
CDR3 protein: CASSKYCRDDKGRANVLTF
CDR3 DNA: TGTGCCAGCAGCAAATATTGCAGAGACGACAAAGGTCGGGCCAACGTCCTGACTTTC

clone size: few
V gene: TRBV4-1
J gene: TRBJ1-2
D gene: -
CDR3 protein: CASSQDVDSVYGYTF
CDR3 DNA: TGCGCCAGCAGCCAAGATGTAGACAGTGTTTATGGCTACACCTTC

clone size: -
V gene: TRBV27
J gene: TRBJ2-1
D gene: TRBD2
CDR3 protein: CASSLSGSGDYNEQFF
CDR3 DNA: TGTGCCAGCAGTTTATCGGGTAGCGGGGATTACAATGAGCAGTTCTTC